This TCR beta chain appears in the sequencing data of a study of spatial heterogeneity in lung cancer. TCRdb reanalysed the 5' RACE reads using MiXCR and keeps one entry per CDR3 protein. The sample has some 54,000 distinct CDR3 sequences; roughly 7.4% are singletons. Looked up from germline, CDR1 is ENHRY and CDR2 is SYGVKD. V was clipped by 4 bases and J by 4 bases; unmatched bases: 4. The CDR3 is 14 residues long. Sample time point: blood at routine non-recurrence follow-up after resection. Whole RNA, which was extracted from tumor, nontumor lung tissue or frozen PBMC, was sequenced without any cell sorting.

V is TRBV10-3 and J is TRBJ2-5, with TRBD1 matching over 9 bases. This receptor was obtained from a female donor with early-stage non-small cell lung cancer. The source was PBMCs, collected at follow-up. In DNA, the CDR3 is TGTGCCATCAGTGGGGGACAGGGCGGAGAGACCCAGTACTTC. Translating gives CAISGGQGGETQYF.